This entry is about one TCR beta chain. Its specificity is not known. The data originate from a study of cytomegalovirus exposure and HLA in healthy donors. Study information: Previous work identified 95 million to 140 million unique TCR beta sequences from approximately 190 million T cells. Regarding the study as a whole: The authors enumerated around 150 TCR beta chains as linked to cytomegalovirus. What a later analysis reportedly showed was that an Asian-associated ancestry cluster had fewer N-insertions than the approximately 700-donor mean. Highest at DRB1 and lowest at HLA-C, TCR association rates differed among HLA loci in a later analysis.

PCR employed 60 Vbeta and 13 Jbeta primers. Using immunoSEQ multiplex PCR, the repertoire was profiled, and TCRdb retains in-frame clones only, with some absent. The table shows 90,000 to 100,000 clones, with about two thirds occurring only once. The V gene's germline CDR1 is SQVTM and CDR2 ANQGSEA. The CDR3 contains 12 residues. V shed 7 bases and J shed 1 base, with 10 bases lying between them. The sample consisted of PBMCs. The rearrangement uses TRBV29-1 and TRBJ1-1, with D possibly being TRBD1 (6 bases). This receptor was obtained from a female donor in good health and CMV-seronegative. The CDR3 region is CSALTGNTEAFF. Written as DNA, the CDR3 is TGCAGCGCATTGACAGGGAACACTGAAGCTTTCTTT.